The 27 T cell receptor beta chains presented below share a single source sample, sequenced in a study of T-cell memory formation after mild COVID-19. MiXCR, run by TCRdb on the 5' RACE reads, gives a single entry per CDR3 protein. The repertoire has about 470,000 distinct CDR3 sequences, over 15% of them found once; the top ten carry approximately 13%. Sequences were obtained from PBMCs or a T cell subset sorted from them (not recorded which). The source of these receptors is an adult woman who had mild COVID-19 (a few samples of this study predate the infection). Cell type and time point are not known.

V is TRBV5-6 and J is TRBJ2-1, with D hard to call. Trimming removed 0 bases from V and 13 bases from J, with 8 bases in between. The CDR3 contains 11 residues. CDR1 and CDR2 (germline): SGHDT, YYEEEE. This CDR3 reads CASSLALVQFF. CDR3 coding DNA: TGTGCCAGCAGCTTGGCCCTAGTTCAGTTCTTC.

This clonotype has a handful of counts. The CDR3 sequence: CATSGRKGAGTDTQYF. The CDR3, as DNA: TGTGCCACCAGCGGAAGAAAGGGGGCCGGGACAGATACGCAGTATTTT. This chain uses TRBV15 with TRBJ2-3; 7 nucleotides agree with TRBD1. The germline V gene encodes CDR1 LNHNV and CDR2 YYDKDF (reference sequence). The ends lost 5 bases at V and 3 bases at J; junction bases unmatched: 11. The CDR3 has 16 residues.

About this clonotype: Possible read error: a much larger clone is one base away. The chain has TRBV7-2 and TRBJ2-1; 10 bases are shared with TRBD1. The CDR3 is 16 amino acids. Losses at the gene ends were 0 bases for V and 9 bases for J; bases not matched to a gene: 8. Germline assignment: CDR1 SGHTA and CDR2 FQGNSA. This CDR3 is CASSLATGTGVSEQFF. Written as DNA, the CDR3 is TGTGCCAGCAGCTTAGCCACCGGGACAGGGGTCAGTGAGCAGTTCTTC.

The V gene is TRBV3-1, the J gene TRBJ2-2; 15 bases match TRBD2. The CDR3 is 20 amino acids. V lost 0 bases and J lost 4; bases outside the gene matches: 9. In germline, CDR1 is LGHDT, CDR2 YNNKEL (reference sequence). CDR3 in DNA: TGTGCCAGCAGCCAAGAGGAGAGGACTAGCGGGGGGGCCGCCACCGGGGAGCTGTTTTTT. As protein: CASSQEERTSGGAATGELFF.

This clonotype was recorded a few times. The rearrangement links TRBV20-1 to TRBJ2-3, with TRBD2 identical over 9 bases. Germline CDR1 DFQATT, CDR2 SNEGSKA (reference sequence). With V trimmed by 0 bases and J by 1 base, 5 bases remained unmatched. The CDR3 runs 16 residues. The CDR3 nucleotides read TGCAGTGCTAGAGATCCCCTAGCGGGACGCACAGATACGCAGTATTTT. This encodes CSARDPLAGRTDTQYF.

The rearrangement uses TRBV6-5 and TRBJ1-5, with D hard to call. Germline V lookup: CDR1 MNHEY, CDR2 SVGAGI. The CDR3 runs 16 residues. Trimming pared 0 bases from V and 6 bases from J, leaving 15 bases between. CDR3 DNA sequence: TGTGCCAGCAGTTACTCGGTCCCCAGTTCGGGTCAGCCCCAGCATTTT. Protein sequence: CASSYSVPSSGQPQHF.

V and J are TRBV12-3 or TRBV12-4 and TRBJ1-5; D not resolved. The CDR3 totals 15 residues. V was clipped by 6 bases and J by 0 bases, with 12 bases between them. CDR3 nucleotides: TGTGCCAGCAGCCCTACCGTTGATAGCAATCAGCCCCAGCATTTT. This gives the protein CASSPTVDSNQPQHF.

The sample holds many counts of this clonotype. This chain uses TRBV5-1 with TRBJ2-7; D perhaps matches TRBD1 (5 bases). V gave up 2 bases and J gave up 0 bases, with 12 bases separating them. The CDR3 covers 15 residues. Germline CDR1 SGHRS, CDR2 YFSETQ. CDR3 sequence: CASSLSTVFSYEQYF. For the CDR3, the DNA is TGCGCCAGCAGCTTATCGACAGTTTTCTCCTACGAGCAGTACTTC.

The V and J genes are TRBV20-1 and TRBJ1-2; 7 bases align to TRBD1. Trimming at V came to 4 bases and at J to 8 bases, leaving 7 bases not matched to a gene. This CDR3 has 12 residues. Germline V gene data show CDR1 as DFQATT and CDR2 as SNEGSKA (reference sequence). CDR3 sequence (DNA): TGCAGTGCTACACAGGGGCCGGGAGGCTACACCTTC. Translated, it gives CSATQGPGGYTF.

This clonotype appeared a few times. V usage is TRBV4-1 and J usage is TRBJ2-2; 7 positions agree with TRBD1. This CDR3 is built from 16 residues. The junction had 6 bases not matched to a gene; V was cut back by 0 bases and J by 5 bases. Germline V lookup: CDR1 MGHRA, CDR2 YSYEKL. The CDR3 sequence is CASSQEGTVGTGELFF. The CDR3 DNA is TGCGCCAGCAGCCAAGAAGGGACAGTTGGAACCGGGGAGCTGTTTTTT.

The chain is built from TRBV12-3 or TRBV12-4 and TRBJ1-2, with D unresolved. Trimming took off 1 base at V and 8 bases at J, with 14 bases between the two ends. The CDR3 spans 14 residues. The CDR3 loop is CASSLVGYQRGYTF. Here the CDR3 DNA reads TGTGCCAGCAGTTTAGTTGGATATCAAAGGGGCTACACCTTC.

This clonotype was counted between two and nine times. The chain recombines TRBV12-3 or TRBV12-4 with TRBJ2-2; 7 nucleotides agree with TRBD1. Losses at the gene ends were 6 bases for V and 4 bases for J; bases not matched to a gene: 5. This CDR3 is 14 amino acids long. The CDR3 loop reads CASRGQRSTGELFF. For the CDR3, the DNA is TGTGCCAGCAGGGGACAGAGATCCACCGGGGAGCTGTTTTTT.

The chain links TRBV10-3 to TRBJ2-5; 10 bases align to TRBD2. Looked up from germline, CDR1 is ENHRY and CDR2 is SYGVKD. After removal of 2 bases from V and 0 bases from J, the junction contained 3 bases not matched to a gene. This CDR3 is 16 amino acids long. As DNA, the CDR3 is TGTGCCATCAGTGAGATCCTAGCGGGGGACCAAGAGACCCAGTACTTC. Encoded protein: CAISEILAGDQETQYF.

This clonotype was recorded a few times. The chain carries TRBV7-3 and TRBJ2-7; D might be TRBD2 (5 bases). Germline V gene lookup returns CDR1 SGHTA and CDR2 FQGTGA. The CDR3 loop spans 13 amino acids. V gave up 1 base and J gave up 5 bases, with 9 bases separating them. This CDR3 is CASSLRGSHEQYF. For the CDR3, the DNA is TGTGCCAGCAGCTTAAGAGGGTCCCACGAGCAGTACTTC.

This clonotype was counted a few times. The J gene is TRBJ1-2, the V gene TRBV5-1; D is unclear. Germline V gives CDR1 SGHRS, CDR2 YFSETQ. V was pared by 0 bases and J by 0 bases, with 3 bases between. The CDR3 consists of 13 residues. The CDR3 DNA sequence: TGCGCCAGCAGCTTGGAGACTAACTATGGCTACACCTTC. This translates into CASSLETNYGYTF. Looking up the rest from reference TRBV5-1 and TRBJ1-2 gives the full variable domain: KAGVTQTPRYLIKTRGQQVTLSCSPISGHRSVSWYQQTPGQGLQFLFEYFSETQRNKGNFPGRFSGRQFSNSRSEMNVSTLELGDSALYLCASSLETNYGYTFGSGTRLTVV.

This rearrangement joins TRBV7-9 to TRBJ2-3; D might be TRBD1 or TRBD2, each matching 5 bases. The ends were cut back, 5 bases at V and 6 bases at J, with 12 bases in the middle. This CDR3 spans 13 amino acids. Germline values: CDR1 SEHNR, CDR2 FQNEAQ (reference sequence). CDR3 amino acids: CASSPREWDTQYF. The CDR3 DNA sequence: TGTGCCAGCAGCCCCAGGGAGTGGGATACGCAGTATTTT.

The table lists this clonotype with a few counts. This rearrangement joins TRBV24-1 to TRBJ2-3, with 7 bases matching TRBD1. Germline V lookup: CDR1 KGHDR, CDR2 SFDVKD. J lost 3 bases, V lost 5 bases, and 7 bases had no gene match. The CDR3 sequence is 15 residues long. Here the CDR3 reads CATSVSEQGTDTQYF. The CDR3 DNA reads as TGTGCCACCAGTGTTTCGGAACAGGGGACAGATACGCAGTATTTT.

The chain carries TRBV25-1 and TRBJ1-5; D is undetermined. This CDR3 spans 13 amino acids. The germline V gene has CDR1 MGHDK and CDR2 SYGVNS. V shed 4 bases and J shed 1 base, with 5 bases lying between them. The CDR3 bases are TGTGCCAGCAGTGCCAGCAGCAATCAGCCCCAGCATTTT. Translated: CASSASSNQPQHF.

This clonotype was seen many times. The chain couples TRBV12-3 or TRBV12-4 to TRBJ2-2; D is perhaps TRBD1 (5 bases). The CDR3 runs to 16 residues. V was cut by 6 bases and J by 6 bases, with 20 bases left in between. CDR3 in DNA: TGTGCCAGCAGCCCCCTGGGGCCCGCTCCCGCCGGGGAGCTGTTTTTT. Its protein is CASSPLGPAPAGELFF.

Written as DNA, the CDR3 is TGTGCCAGCTCACTTAGTCATTATAACACTGAAGCTTTCTTT. Translating gives CASSLSHYNTEAFF. This chain links TRBV18 with TRBJ1-1; unclear D gene. Germline CDR1 is KGHSH and CDR2 is LQKENI. The CDR3 runs to 14 residues. The germline V and J ends were trimmed by 4 bases and 2 bases, with 11 bases remaining between them.

This clonotype has more than one count but fewer than ten. The chain uses TRBV12-3 or TRBV12-4 and TRBJ2-1; the D gene is possibly TRBD1 (6 bases). The CDR3 length is 13 residues. Trimming shortened V by 5 bases and J by 8 bases, and 13 bases separated the two germline ends. The CDR3 is CASSGGRGYEQFF. DNA for the CDR3: TGTGCCAGCAGTGGAGGAAGGGGGTATGAGCAGTTCTTC.

This clonotype was found a few times. The chain uses TRBV3-1 and TRBJ2-6, with D possibly matching TRBD1 (6 bases). Trimming shortened V by 9 bases and J by 4 bases, and 22 bases separated the two germline ends. The CDR3 is 17 amino acids. The V gene's germline CDR1 is LGHDT and CDR2 YNNKEL (reference sequence). For the CDR3, the DNA is TGTGCCAGTTCACAGGGATGGGGAGCCTCCGGGGCCAACGTCCTGACTTTC. Amino acids: CASSQGWGASGANVLTF.

The chain recombines TRBV9 with TRBJ2-1; weak D call: TRBD1 (6 bases). V lost 5 bases and J 4 bases, leaving 13 bases between the germline ends. The germline V gene has CDR1 SGDLS and CDR2 YYNGEE. The CDR3 length is 14 residues. The CDR3 DNA is TGTGCCAGCAGTCGGGACAACTCGTACAATGAGCAGTTCTTC. Translated, it gives CASSRDNSYNEQFF.

This clonotype turned up a few times. The chain combines TRBV5-1 with TRBJ2-3, with 11 bases matching TRBD2. V shed 5 bases and J 8 bases; nucleotides not matched to a gene: 10. The germline V gene has CDR1 SGHRS and CDR2 YFSETQ. CDR3 size: 15 residues. The CDR3 bases are TGCGCCAGCAGGAATCGAACTAGCGGGAGTGGTACGCAGTATTTT. Translated: CASRNRTSGSGTQYF. Complete variable domain (other parts from reference TRBV5-1 and TRBJ2-3): KAGVTQTPRYLIKTRGQQVTLSCSPISGHRSVSWYQQTPGQGLQFLFEYFSETQRNKGNFPGRFSGRQFSNSRSEMNVSTLELGDSALYLCASRNRTSGSGTQYFGPGTRLTVL.

This chain connects TRBV10-3 to TRBJ1-2, with D unclear. The CDR3 contains 14 residues. The V gene lost 8 bases and the J gene lost 6 bases, with 19 bases spanning the gap. Looked up from germline, CDR1 is ENHRY and CDR2 is SYGVKD. The CDR3 sequence is CAISGGGGYDGYTF. Written as DNA, the CDR3 is TGTGCCATCTCAGGAGGAGGAGGTTACGATGGCTACACCTTC.

The rearrangement uses TRBV19 and TRBJ2-5, with TRBD1 matching 7 bases. V was clipped by 7 bases and J by 1 base; unmatched bases: 9. The CDR3 has 15 amino acids. CDR1 is LNHDA, CDR2 SQIVND, per germline (reference sequence). CDR3 sequence: CASTGTATTQETQYF. CDR3 nucleotide sequence: TGTGCCAGTACAGGGACAGCTACTACCCAAGAGACCCAGTACTTC. Together with reference TRBV19 and TRBJ2-5, the CDR3 gives the full variable domain: DGGITQSPKYLFRKEGQNVTLSCEQNLNHDAMYWYRQDPGQGLRLIYYSQIVNDFQKGDIAEGYSVSREKKESFPLTVTSAQKNPTAFYLCASTGTATTQETQYFGPGTRLLVL.

In its sample, this clonotype was seen a few times. The V gene is TRBV5-6, the J gene TRBJ2-7, with D maybe TRBD2 (5 bases). V shed 0 bases and J shed 4 bases, with 14 bases lying between them. The CDR3 consists of 15 residues. Germline CDR1 and CDR2: SGHDT and YYEEEE. DNA for the CDR3: TGTGCCAGCAGCTTGGAGATGGGAGAAAGATACGAGCAGTACTTC. Its translation is CASSLEMGERYEQYF.